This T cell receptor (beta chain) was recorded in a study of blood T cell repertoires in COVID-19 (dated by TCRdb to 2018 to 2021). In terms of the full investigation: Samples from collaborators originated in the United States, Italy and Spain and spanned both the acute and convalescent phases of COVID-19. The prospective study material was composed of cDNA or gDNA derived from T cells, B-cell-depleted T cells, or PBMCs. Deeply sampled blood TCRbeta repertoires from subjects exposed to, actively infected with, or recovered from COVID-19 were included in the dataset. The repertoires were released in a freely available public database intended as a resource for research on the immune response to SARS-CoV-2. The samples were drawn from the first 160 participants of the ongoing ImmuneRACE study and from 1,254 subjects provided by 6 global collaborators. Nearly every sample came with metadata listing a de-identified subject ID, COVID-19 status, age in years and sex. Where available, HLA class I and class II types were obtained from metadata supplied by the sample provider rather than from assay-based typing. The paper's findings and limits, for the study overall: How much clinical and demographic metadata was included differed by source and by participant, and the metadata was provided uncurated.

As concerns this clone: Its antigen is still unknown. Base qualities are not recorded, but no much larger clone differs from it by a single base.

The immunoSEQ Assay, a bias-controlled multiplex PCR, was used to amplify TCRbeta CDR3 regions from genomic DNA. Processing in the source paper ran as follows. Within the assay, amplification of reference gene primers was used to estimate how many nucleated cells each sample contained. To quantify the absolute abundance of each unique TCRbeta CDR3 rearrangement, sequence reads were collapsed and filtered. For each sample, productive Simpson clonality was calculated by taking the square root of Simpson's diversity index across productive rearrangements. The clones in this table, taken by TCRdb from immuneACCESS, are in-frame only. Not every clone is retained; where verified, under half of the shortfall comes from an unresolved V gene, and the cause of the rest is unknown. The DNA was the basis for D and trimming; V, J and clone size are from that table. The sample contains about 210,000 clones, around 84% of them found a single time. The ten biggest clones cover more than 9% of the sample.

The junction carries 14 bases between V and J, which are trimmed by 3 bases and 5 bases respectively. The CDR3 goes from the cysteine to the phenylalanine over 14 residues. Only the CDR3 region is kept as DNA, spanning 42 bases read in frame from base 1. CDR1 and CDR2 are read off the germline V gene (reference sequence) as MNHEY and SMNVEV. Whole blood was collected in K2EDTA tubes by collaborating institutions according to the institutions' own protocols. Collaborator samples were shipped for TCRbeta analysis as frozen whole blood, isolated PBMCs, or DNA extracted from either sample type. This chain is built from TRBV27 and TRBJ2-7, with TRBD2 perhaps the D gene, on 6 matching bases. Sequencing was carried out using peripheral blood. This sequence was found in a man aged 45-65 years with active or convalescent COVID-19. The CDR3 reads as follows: CASSFAGRGDEQYF. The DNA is TGTGCCAGCAGTTTCGCGGGGCGAGGGGACGAGCAGTACTTC.